These 15 T cell receptor beta chains were sequenced from one sample in a study of early stage breast cancer tumors. Measured with immunoSEQ multiplex PCR; TCRdb has only the in-frame clones, and not every one. This table has 50,000 to 65,000 clones, about 89% appearing once. The sample consisted of blood. These receptors originate from a person between 65 and 79 years old with breast cancer.

The chain links TRBV28 to TRBJ2-1; 12 bases fit TRBD2. Germline trimming cut 3 bases from V and 7 bases from J; bases unmatched to any gene: 13. This CDR3 spans 18 amino acids. CDR1 and CDR2 (germline): MDHEN, SYDVKM. This CDR3 reads CASSLVLAGGPRENEQFF. In nucleotides, the CDR3 is TGTGCCAGCAGTTTGGTTCTAGCGGGAGGGCCTCGTGAAAATGAGCAGTTCTTC. Drawing the rest from reference TRBV28 and TRBJ2-1, the complete variable domain is DVKVTQSSRYLVKRTGEKVFLECVQDMDHENMFWYRQDPGLGLRLIYFSYDVKMKEKGDIPEGYSVSREKKERFSLILESASTNQTSMYLCASSLVLAGGPRENEQFFGPGTRLTVL.

This chain joins TRBV19 and TRBJ2-7; D perhaps matches TRBD1 (5 bases). V shed 8 bases and J shed 3 bases, with 20 bases lying between them. There are 15 residues in the CDR3. Germline assignment: CDR1 LNHDA and CDR2 SQIVND (reference sequence). CDR3 amino acids: CASSNTGLTDYEQYF. CDR3 bases: TGTGCCAGTTCCAATACAGGTCTAACGGACTACGAGCAGTACTTC.

The rearrangement uses TRBV19 and TRBJ2-1, with D perhaps TRBD1 (6 bases). Germline V gives CDR1 LNHDA, CDR2 SQIVND (reference sequence). Trimming pared 5 bases from V and 3 bases from J, leaving 29 bases between. The CDR3 is made up of 20 amino acids. The CDR3 DNA is TGTGCCAGTAGTGAAAAAGGGTTGGCTGTTGCAGGGGCCGACTACAATGAGCAGTTCTTC. Translating it yields CASSEKGLAVAGADYNEQFF.

The chain employs TRBV7-4 and TRBJ1-3; 9 nucleotides line up with TRBD1. J lost 2 bases, V lost 4 bases, and 9 bases had no gene match. The CDR3 is 17 residues long. The germline V gene has CDR1 SGHVT and CDR2 SQSDAQ. The CDR3 DNA reads TGTGCCAGCAGCTACCAAAACAGGGGGCAAGCTGGAAACACCATATATTTT. It codes for CASSYQNRGQAGNTIYF.

CDR3 amino acids: CASSFIGLANTGELFF. The CDR3 DNA is TGTGCCAGCAGTTTTATAGGACTAGCCAACACCGGGGAGCTGTTTTTT. The rearrangement uses TRBV28 and TRBJ2-2, with 8 nucleotides matching TRBD2. CDR3 size: 16 residues. The V segment lost 3 bases and the J segment 2 bases; nucleotides outside the gene matches: 5. Germline V gene sequence: CDR1 MDHEN, CDR2 SYDVKM.

V is TRBV5-5 and J is TRBJ2-5; TRBD2 aligns across 7 bases. V shed 0 bases and J 3 bases; nucleotides not matched to a gene: 2. Germline CDR1 SGHKS, CDR2 YYEKEE (reference sequence). The CDR3 loop spans 14 amino acids. CDR3 DNA: TGTGCCAGCAGCTTGGCCGGGACTAAAGAGACCCAGTACTTC. Protein product: CASSLAGTKETQYF.

This clone was observed a handful of times. The V and J genes are TRBV7-7 and TRBJ2-7, with D hard to call. V was pared by 7 bases and J by 4 bases, with 11 bases between. Germline lookup yields CDR1 SSHAT and CDR2 FNYEAQ (reference sequence). This CDR3 is built from 12 residues. The DNA for the CDR3 is TGTGCCAGCACAGGCTCCGTATACGAGCAGTACTTC. It specifies CASTGSVYEQYF.

This clone has just one count. The rearrangement joins TRBV7-2 to TRBJ2-7; possible D gene TRBD2, 6 bases. CDR1 and CDR2 from the germline V gene are SGHTA and FQGNSA. The CDR3 is 15 residues long. With 5 bases removed from V and 4 bases from J, the gap between germline ends came to 18 bases. The DNA of the CDR3 is TGTGCCAGCAGCCTGACAGACGGGAGACAATACGAGCAGTACTTC. This codes for CASSLTDGRQYEQYF.

This chain uses TRBV27 with TRBJ1-6; D might be TRBD1 (6 bases). This CDR3 comprises 13 residues. Germline assignment: CDR1 MNHEY and CDR2 SMNVEV (reference sequence). V lost 10 bases, J lost 13 bases, and 20 bases lay in between. The CDR3 DNA is TGTGCCACCCGGCGACAGGAGGTCTTCCCCCTCCACTTT. It codes for CATRRQEVFPLHF.

J is TRBJ2-7 and V is TRBV11-2; 9 nucleotides line up with TRBD1. Looked up from germline, CDR1 is SGHAT and CDR2 is FQNNGV. The CDR3 has 15 amino acids. J lost 5 bases, V lost 6 bases, and 11 bases had no gene match. The CDR3 loop is CASSFTGTGNDEQYF. The CDR3 DNA is TGTGCCAGCAGTTTCACCGGGACAGGGAATGACGAGCAGTACTTC.

The CDR3 sequence: CATDTAGTGDYGYTF. Written as DNA, the CDR3 is TGTGCCACCGACACTGCCGGGACAGGGGACTATGGCTACACCTTC. This chain uses TRBV19 with TRBJ1-2; 10 bases match TRBD1. J was trimmed by 3 bases and V by 10 bases; bases with no gene match: 11. The CDR3 extends over 15 amino acids. The germline CDR1 and CDR2 sequences are LNHDA and SQIVND (reference sequence).

The chain carries TRBV5-1 and TRBJ2-1; TRBD2 aligns across 11 bases. J lost 7 bases, V lost 4 bases, and 10 bases had no gene match. This CDR3 region has 16 residues. Germline CDR1 is SGHRS and CDR2 is YFSETQ. The CDR3 here is CASSPTPGLAENEQFF. CDR3 DNA sequence: TGCGCCAGCAGCCCCACACCGGGACTAGCGGAGAATGAGCAGTTCTTC.

The chain links TRBV30 to TRBJ2-2, with D unclear. Per germline, CDR1 GTSNPN and CDR2 SVGIG (reference sequence). The CDR3 sequence is 14 residues long. V gave up 0 bases and J gave up 1 base, with 6 bases separating them. For the CDR3, the DNA is TGTGCCTGGAGTGTACTACAGAACACCGGGGAGCTGTTTTTT. Protein product: CAWSVLQNTGELFF.

The chain recombines TRBV7-6 with TRBJ2-6, with D tentatively TRBD1 (6 bases). This CDR3 contains 16 residues. The ends were cut back, 5 bases at V and 0 bases at J, with 11 bases in the middle. Germline CDR1 and CDR2: SGHVS and FNYEAQ. CDR3 amino acids: CASSTYRVSGANVLTF. In nucleotides, the CDR3 is TGTGCCAGCAGCACGTACAGGGTCTCTGGGGCCAACGTCCTGACTTTC.

V and J are TRBV23-1 and TRBJ2-7; tentative D call: TRBD2 (6 bases). TRBV23-1 has ORF status, its function being uncertain. The CDR3 has 16 amino acids. The V and J ends lost 0 bases and 2 bases respectively, with 14 bases between them. CDR3 DNA: TGCGCCAGCAGTCAATCGCGGGGCATGGCTACCTACGAGCAGTACTTC. Its translation: CASSQSRGMATYEQYF.